The 16 T cell receptor beta chains below all came from one sample that was sequenced in a study of shared clonotypes between healthy human individuals. Sequenced by immunoSEQ multiplex PCR; TCRdb stores in-frame clones only, minus some. The sample records roughly 640,000 clones, 97% being singletons. The sequenced sample was naive CD4+ T cells sorted from blood. Documented subset: CD45RA+ positively selected. These receptor sequences come from a woman aged 25 to 39 in good health.

The chain carries TRBV19 and TRBJ2-5; D possibly corresponds to TRBD1 (6 bases). CDR1 and CDR2 (germline): LNHDA, SQIVND (reference sequence). The CDR3 runs 15 residues. Trimming left V 3 bases short and J 4 bases short, with 15 bases between. This CDR3 is CASSMARGGVETQYF. The CDR3 DNA is TGTGCCAGTAGTATGGCCAGAGGGGGTGTAGAGACCCAGTACTTC.

This chain uses TRBV27 with TRBJ2-6; 8 positions match TRBD1. The germline gives CDR1 MNHEY, CDR2 SMNVEV (reference sequence). The V gene end was trimmed by 5 bases and the J gene end by 0 bases; junction bases not matched to a gene: 3. The CDR3 spans 16 residues. The CDR3 loop is CASSRTGSSGANVLTF. The CDR3 DNA sequence: TGTGCCAGCAGTCGGACAGGGAGCTCTGGGGCCAACGTCCTGACTTTC.

This rearrangement joins TRBV29-1 to TRBJ1-4, with 7 bases aligning to TRBD1. Germline V gene sequence: CDR1 SQVTM, CDR2 ANQGSEA. Trimming removed 2 bases from V and 0 bases from J; junction bases left unmatched: 3. The CDR3 extends over 15 amino acids. The CDR3 region has the DNA TGCAGCGTTGAAACTGGGACAGCAACTAATGAAAAACTGTTTTTT. Its translation: CSVETGTATNEKLFF.

This chain uses TRBV4-1 with TRBJ2-1, with unresolved D. Germline lookup yields CDR1 MGHRA and CDR2 YSYEKL. The CDR3 spans 14 residues. The germline V and J ends were trimmed by 1 base and 5 bases, with 9 bases remaining between them. CDR3 DNA sequence: TGCGCCAGCAGCCAAGTTCTCCTGAACAATGAGCAGTTCTTC. Translated: CASSQVLLNNEQFF.

The genes are TRBV5-1 and TRBJ2-5; 7 nucleotides match TRBD1. Per germline, CDR1 SGHRS and CDR2 YFSETQ. V lost 4 bases to trimming and J lost 5 bases; unmatched junction nucleotides: 11. The CDR3 length is 15 residues. This CDR3 is CASSNGDSPGETQYF. CDR3 nucleotide sequence: TGCGCCAGCAGCAACGGGGACAGCCCGGGGGAGACCCAGTACTTC.

J is TRBJ2-1 and V is TRBV11-2; perhaps D is TRBD1 or TRBD2 (5 bases each). Germline assignment: CDR1 SGHAT and CDR2 FQNNGV. V shed 8 bases and J shed 9 bases, with 20 bases lying between them. The CDR3 sequence is 14 residues long. The CDR3 loop is CASASIRESGEQFF. CDR3 nucleotides: TGTGCCAGCGCATCGATCAGGGAGTCCGGTGAGCAGTTCTTC.

This clone was recorded only once. An end of the junction does not agree with germline; a read error may underlie this. V and J are TRBV7-2 and TRBJ2-7; D is possibly TRBD2 (6 bases). CDR1 SGHTA and CDR2 FQGNSA come from the germline V gene. The CDR3 has 13 amino acids. CDR3 bases: TGTGCCAGCAGCTTAGAGAACACCGGGACTTCGTCCTTC. This codes for CASSLENTGTSSF.

This chain uses TRBV28 with TRBJ2-1; D perhaps matches TRBD1 (5 bases). Looked up from germline, CDR1 is MDHEN and CDR2 is SYDVKM. The CDR3 loop spans 15 amino acids. V lost 7 bases and J 9 bases, leaving 22 bases between the germline ends. CDR3 residues: CASTLPLGGTGEQFF. CDR3 sequence (DNA): TGTGCCAGCACCCTCCCCCTCGGTGGCACAGGTGAGCAGTTCTTC.

V is TRBV6-1 and J is TRBJ2-7; 10 bases map to TRBD1. CDR3 length: 14 amino acids. The germline V gene encodes CDR1 MNHNS and CDR2 SASEGT. V lost 7 bases to trimming and J lost 5 bases; unmatched junction nucleotides: 8. The CDR3 DNA follows: TGTGCCAGCAAAGAAGGTGGGACAGGGGACGAGCAGTACTTC. Translating it yields CASKEGGTGDEQYF.

This sequence joins TRBV7-2 and TRBJ2-1; 9 bases are a match to TRBD2. The CDR3 totals 14 residues. Looked up from germline, CDR1 is SGHTA and CDR2 is FQGNSA. J lost 10 bases, V lost 5 bases, and 9 bases had no gene match. CDR3 DNA: TGTGCCAGCAGCCCGGGACTAGCATACCAAGAGCAGTTCTTC. As protein: CASSPGLAYQEQFF.

CDR3 in DNA: TGTGCCAGCAGTTTACAGGGGCACAATCAGCCCCAGCATTTT. It codes for CASSLQGHNQPQHF. The chain joins TRBV27 to TRBJ1-5, with D possibly matching TRBD1 (6 bases). Germline V CDR1 and CDR2: MNHEY, SMNVEV (reference sequence). The CDR3 sequence is 14 residues long. With 2 bases removed from V and 3 bases from J, the gap between germline ends came to 8 bases.

The chain joins TRBV11-2 to TRBJ2-6, with D perhaps TRBD1 (5 bases). Germline V lookup: CDR1 SGHAT, CDR2 FQNNGV. This CDR3 has 15 amino acids. V was pared by 4 bases and J by 1 base, with 8 bases between. CDR3 sequence reads: CASSSYRSGANVLTF. CDR3 sequence (DNA): TGTGCCAGCAGCTCCTACAGGTCTGGGGCCAACGTCCTGACTTTC.

The J gene is TRBJ2-7, the V gene TRBV2; 13 bases fit TRBD2. The CDR3 is 15 amino acids. J gave up 0 bases and V 6 bases, and 2 bases lay outside the gene matches. Germline lookup yields CDR1 SNHLY and CDR2 FYNNEI. The CDR3 sequence is CASSGTSGVSYEQYF. The CDR3 DNA sequence: TGTGCCAGCAGCGGGACTAGCGGGGTCTCCTACGAGCAGTACTTC.

The gene calls are TRBV7-2 and TRBJ2-5, with TRBD1 as a possible D gene (7 bases). Trimming took 3 bases from V and 4 from J, leaving 9 bases between them. The CDR3 length is 13 residues. From germline, CDR1 is SGHTA and CDR2 FQGNSA. Here the CDR3 DNA reads TGTGCCAGCAGCTTTCAGGGGGGAGAGACCCAGTACTTC. Translation: CASSFQGGETQYF. Full variable domain (outside the CDR3, taken from reference TRBV7-2 and TRBJ2-5): GAGVSQSPSNKVTEKGKDVELRCDPISGHTALYWYRQSLGQGLEFLIYFQGNSAPDKSGLPSDRFSAERTGGSVSTLTIQRTQQEDSAVYLCASSFQGGETQYFGPGTRLLVL.

CDR3 DNA sequence: TGTGCCAGCAGTTCATCGGGCGGCCGTTTGTCCTACGAGCAGTACTTC. Its protein product is CASSSSGGRLSYEQYF. The genes are TRBV28 and TRBJ2-7, with unresolved D. The germline gives CDR1 MDHEN, CDR2 SYDVKM. V lost 4 bases, J lost 1 base, and 17 bases lay in between. The CDR3 contains 16 residues.

The gene calls are TRBV25-1 and TRBJ2-3; 9 nucleotides match TRBD1. This CDR3 is 18 amino acids long. The germline CDR1 and CDR2 sequences are MGHDK and SYGVNS. V lost 3 bases, J lost 2 bases, and 12 bases stayed unmatched. The CDR3: CASSDLRTGARTTDTQYF. The CDR3 coding sequence is TGTGCCAGCAGTGACCTCAGGACAGGGGCTCGAACCACAGATACGCAGTATTTT.